The sequence of this TCR beta chain was determined in a study of control samples from healthy donors and cancer patients. Produced via immunoSEQ multiplex PCR; TCRdb's table is partial and in-frame only. The table has approximately 46,000 clones, 80% to 90% seen once. This CDR3 has 14 amino acids. Trimming left V 2 bases short and J 8 bases short, with 15 bases between. CDR1 is SNHLY and CDR2 is FYNNEI in the germline V gene. The sequenced material came from PBMCs. The chain carries TRBV2 and TRBJ1-2; D not certain. The sequence derives from a woman aged 55-69 years with lung cancer. The CDR3 nucleotides are TGTGCCAGCAGTGAAAAAGCCCGGCTCGCAGGCTACACCTTC. This translates into CASSEKARLAGYTF.